This T cell receptor (beta chain) was captured in a study of cytomegalovirus exposure and HLA in healthy donors. Overall study findings and caveats: Researchers reported from a later analysis that most CMV-associated TCR beta chains appeared HLA-restricted. TRBV6-2, TRBV6-3 and some other V segments were excluded as indistinguishable. It was confirmed in vitro that a few of the CMV-associated chains were specific for CMV antigens.

V trimming: 4 bases; J trimming: 7 bases; junction bases outside the gene matches: 11. This CDR3 has 18 amino acids. CDR1 SGHNT and CDR2 YYREEE come from the germline V gene (reference sequence). The PCR was carried out with 60 Vbeta primers and 13 Jbeta primers. Repertoires were generated with immunoSEQ multiplex PCR, while TCRdb's copy carries only in-frame clones and drops some. Of around 160,000 clones in the sample, 75% to 80% were seen once. Worth noting for this clone: What it binds is unknown.

The sequenced sample was PBMCs. This chain connects TRBV5-4 to TRBJ2-2; TRBD2 aligns across 15 bases. This receptor was obtained from a woman between 35 and 50 years old in good health and CMV-seropositive. The CDR3 coding sequence is TGTGCCAGCAGCCCGGGACTAGCGGGAGGCCGGATGGGCGGGGAGCTGTTTTTT. Encoded protein: CASSPGLAGGRMGGELFF.